This record concerns one TCR beta chain sequence. Repertoires were generated with immunoSEQ multiplex PCR, while TCRdb's copy carries only in-frame clones and drops some. Of about 100,000 clones listed, around 95% are singletons. These data belong to a study of technical replicates of blood from four donors. This receptor was obtained from a human donor in good health. Sequencing input: T cells isolated from PBMCs.

CDR3 protein: CASSSTGAEQFF. The CDR3 DNA is TGTGCCAGCAGTTCCACAGGAGCTGAGCAGTTCTTC. The chain uses TRBV6-5 and TRBJ2-1; maybe TRBD1 (5 bases). The CDR3 runs to 12 residues. Germline values: CDR1 MNHEY, CDR2 SVGAGI. V lost 4 bases to trimming and J lost 9 bases, with 10 bases between them.